The next 20 T cell receptor beta chains were all read from a single sample in a study of T cells in Graves' hyperthyroidism and ophthalmopathy. Authors of the study amplified TCR beta CDR3 regions from RNA transcripts. A first-round RT-PCR of the TCR CDR3 used the HTBI primer set. TCRdb reprocessed the multiplex PCR reads via MiXCR and lists one record per CDR3 protein. The profile shows some 600,000 distinct CDR3 sequences, around 13% of them singletons. Sequences were obtained from blood. These receptor sequences come from a woman younger than 45 with Graves' hyperthyroidism that later progressed to Graves' ophthalmopathy.

The genes are TRBV24-1 and TRBJ2-2; TRBD2 might be the D (6 bases). V lost 2 bases to trimming and J lost 5 bases, with 8 bases between them. The V gene's germline CDR1 is KGHDR and CDR2 SFDVKD. This CDR3 spans 14 amino acids. The DNA for the CDR3 is TGTGCCACCAGTGATTCGGGAGAGACCGGGGAGCTGTTTTTT. Protein sequence: CATSDSGETGELFF.

This clonotype was counted at least ten times. The chain employs TRBV10-3 and TRBJ2-1, with 10 bases that match TRBD1. The J segment lost 1 base and the V segment lost 6 bases, leaving 9 bases of the junction unmatched. Germline V gene lookup returns CDR1 ENHRY and CDR2 SYGVKD. The CDR3 consists of 17 residues. CDR3 region: CAISAGTGVSSYNEQFF. DNA for the CDR3: TGTGCCATCAGCGCAGGGACAGGGGTTAGTTCCTACAATGAGCAGTTCTTC.

This clonotype was counted a few times. The chain carries TRBV27 and TRBJ2-1; TRBD2 matches at 14 bases. CDR1 and CDR2 from the germline V gene are MNHEY and SMNVEV (reference sequence). The length of the CDR3 is 16 residues. The trim removed 4 bases at V and 10 bases at J, leaving 9 bases unmatched. Written as DNA, the CDR3 is TGTGCCAGCAGTTCGGGGGGACTAGCGGGAGAAGACGAGCAGTTCTTC. It yields the protein CASSSGGLAGEDEQFF.

Ten or more counts support this clonotype. Sequence at one end of the junction differs from germline and may be a read error. V usage is TRBV7-8 and J usage is TRBJ2-6; 9 positions agree with TRBD1. CDR3 size: 15 residues. Germline CDR1 SGHVS, CDR2 FQNEAQ. This CDR3 is CASSLIRTGVNVLTF. The CDR3 DNA is TGTGCCAGCAGCCTCATTAGGACAGGGGTCAACGTCCTGACTTTC.

Comments on this clonotype: A much larger clonotype is one base distant, so this may be a read error. The chain joins TRBV19 to TRBJ2-1; D unclear. Looked up from germline, CDR1 is LNHDA and CDR2 is SQIVND (reference sequence). The CDR3 runs 15 residues. Here the CDR3 reads CASSMKRATYNERFF. The CDR3 DNA reads TGTGCCAGTAGCATGAAGCGCGCCACCTACAATGAGCGGTTCTTC.

This clonotype was seen repeatedly, ten times or more. The gene calls are TRBV30 and TRBJ1-1, with TRBD1 matching over 7 bases. CDR3 length: 13 amino acids. Germline V gene sequence: CDR1 GTSNPN, CDR2 SVGIG (reference sequence). The ends lost 5 bases at V and 2 bases at J; junction bases unmatched: 5. CDR3 protein: CAWEGALNTEAFF. The CDR3 DNA follows: TGTGCCTGGGAGGGGGCGTTAAACACTGAAGCTTTCTTT.

This clonotype was recorded many times. The rearrangement uses TRBV9 and TRBJ1-5; D may be TRBD1 (6 bases). The germline V gene encodes CDR1 SGDLS and CDR2 YYNGEE. The CDR3 runs to 15 residues. V lost 7 bases, J lost 1 base, and 15 bases lay in between. The CDR3 protein is CASGRGGQSNQPQHF. The CDR3 nucleotides are TGTGCCAGCGGGAGGGGGGGCCAGAGCAATCAGCCCCAGCATTTT.

J is TRBJ2-4 and V is TRBV19; no clear D. The CDR3 is 13 amino acids. V shed 3 bases and J shed 9 bases, with 12 bases lying between them. Looked up from germline, CDR1 is LNHDA and CDR2 is SQIVND (reference sequence). The DNA for the CDR3 is TGTGCCAGTAGTATGACTTTATGGGGCATTCAGTACTTC. Encoded protein: CASSMTLWGIQYF.

This chain uses TRBV30 with TRBJ2-2; D unresolved. The CDR3 runs to 12 residues. The germline gives CDR1 GTSNPN, CDR2 SVGIG (reference sequence). V was trimmed by 3 bases and J by 4 bases, leaving 6 bases between them. The CDR3 bases are TGTGCCTGGAGCCTGGCCACCGGGGAGCTGTTTTTT. This codes for CAWSLATGELFF.

Notes on this clonotype: A much larger clonotype is one base distant, so this may be a read error. This rearrangement joins TRBV7-9 to TRBJ2-3; D gene unclear. The CDR3 runs 16 residues. Germline values: CDR1 SEHNR, CDR2 FQNEAQ (reference sequence). The CDR3 nucleotides read TGTGCCAGCAGCTTATGGCAGCCTCTCGAGAAAGATAAGCAGTATTTT. It codes for CASSLWQPLEKDKQYF. The full variable domain, rest sourced from reference TRBV7-9 and TRBJ2-3, is DTGVSQNPRHKITKRGQNVTFRCDPISEHNRLYWYRQTLGQGPEFLTYFQNEAQLEKSRLLSDRFSAERPKGSFSTLEIQRTEQGDSAMYLCASSLWQPLEKDKQYFGPGTRLTVL.

Comments on this clonotype: A much larger clonotype is one base distant, so this may be a read error. V usage is TRBV28 and J usage is TRBJ1-2; the D is unclear. Trimming pared 4 bases from V and 7 bases from J, leaving 16 bases between. The CDR3 contains 14 residues. Germline CDR1 and CDR2: MDHEN and SYDVKM. The CDR3 loop reads CASSSRRFYCGYTF. CDR3 in DNA: TGTGCCAGCAGTTCTCGAAGGTTCTACTGTGGCTACACCTTC.

This clonotype has only a few counts. The chain links TRBV30 to TRBJ2-7; tentatively, D is TRBD1 (6 bases). The CDR3 consists of 14 residues. Germline V gene sequence: CDR1 GTSNPN, CDR2 SVGIG (reference sequence). Between the trimmed V and J ends, which lost 3 bases and 4 bases, there was a span of 16 bases. CDR3 region: CAWSPGQNQYEQYF. The CDR3 coding sequence is TGTGCCTGGAGCCCGGGACAAAATCAGTACGAGCAGTACTTC.

The chain couples TRBV20-1 to TRBJ1-4; no firm D call. There are 14 residues in the CDR3. Between the trimmed V and J ends, which lost 4 bases and 0 bases, there was a span of 9 bases. Germline CDR1 is DFQATT and CDR2 is SNEGSKA (reference sequence). CDR3 in amino acids: CSAIDGATNEKLFF. CDR3 DNA sequence: TGCAGTGCTATTGACGGTGCAACTAATGAAAAACTGTTTTTT.

This clonotype has a count of ten or more. The chain employs TRBV29-1 and TRBJ2-7; no firm D call. This CDR3 is built from 13 residues. Trimming left V 5 bases short and J 0 bases short, with 11 bases between. Germline lookup yields CDR1 SQVTM and CDR2 ANQGSEA. This CDR3 is CSVPQTNSYEQYF. CDR3 nucleotides: TGCAGCGTTCCCCAGACCAACTCCTACGAGCAGTACTTC.

In this sample, this clonotype turned up a few times. The chain has TRBV29-1 and TRBJ2-7; D is uncertain. V lost 2 bases to trimming and J lost 4 bases, with 6 bases between them. Looked up from germline, CDR1 is SQVTM and CDR2 is ANQGSEA. This CDR3 is built from 11 residues. The CDR3 protein is CSVELEYEQYF. The DNA of the CDR3 is TGCAGCGTTGAATTGGAGTACGAGCAGTACTTC.

This clonotype was observed many times. The CDR3 DNA reads as TGTGCCAGCAAGGGACAGGGGAACAATGAGCAGTTCTTC. It is translated as CASKGQGNNEQFF. The V gene is TRBV12-3 or TRBV12-4, the J gene TRBJ2-1, with TRBD1 matching over 10 bases. V lost 7 bases to trimming and J lost 5 bases; unmatched junction nucleotides: 2. The CDR3 covers 13 residues.

This clonotype came up a few times. This chain links TRBV19 with TRBJ2-7; D may be TRBD1 (6 bases). Deletions cut 3 bases from V and 9 bases from J, with 18 bases between. Germline V gene data show CDR1 as LNHDA and CDR2 as SQIVND (reference sequence). The CDR3 extends over 14 amino acids. CDR3 in amino acids: CASSISRDIRGQYF. DNA for the CDR3: TGTGCCAGTAGTATTAGCCGGGACATACGAGGGCAGTACTTC.

This sequence joins TRBV6-2 or TRBV6-3 and TRBJ2-1, with D unresolved. CDR3 length equals 13 residues. Looked up from germline, CDR1 is MNHEY and CDR2 is SVGEGT. Trimming stripped 5 bases from V and 6 bases from J, with 11 bases between. This chain's CDR3 is CASSLNHLNEQFF. The CDR3 bases are TGTGCCAGCAGTCTAAATCACCTCAATGAGCAGTTCTTC.

At least ten counts were recorded for this clonotype. This sequence joins TRBV29-1 and TRBJ1-1; no clear D. The V gene lost 8 bases and the J gene lost 6 bases, with 10 bases spanning the gap. Germline V gene lookup returns CDR1 SQVTM and CDR2 ANQGSEA. The CDR3 consists of 10 residues. This CDR3 reads CSPSASEAFF. CDR3 sequence (DNA): TGCAGCCCGTCCGCTTCTGAAGCTTTCTTT.

This clonotype came up many times. V usage is TRBV12-3 or TRBV12-4 and J usage is TRBJ2-3; the D is unclear. V was clipped by 3 bases and J by 0 bases, with 10 bases between them. This CDR3 has 15 residues. The chain's CDR3 is CASSLADTSTDTQYF. In DNA, the CDR3 is TGTGCCAGCAGTTTGGCGGATACAAGCACAGATACGCAGTATTTT.